This record covers a single T cell receptor beta chain. Genomic DNA belonging to each subset was distributed in equal measure over several immunoSEQ plates. TCRdb's copy holds only in-frame clones and misses some; the assay was immunoSEQ multiplex PCR. This table holds 1.6 million or so clones, 97% to 99% found once. This sample stems from a study of shared clonotypes between healthy human individuals. Study summary: The study used three CD4 naive, three CD4 memory, two CD8 naive and one CD8 memory plate per donor.

The V gene lost 6 bases and the J gene lost 2 bases, with 18 bases spanning the gap. The germline gives CDR1 KGHSH, CDR2 LQKENI. The CDR3 totals 16 residues. The sequenced sample consisted of naive CD4+ T cells sorted from blood. Subset described: CD45RA+ positively selected. The sequence was obtained from a man younger than 45 in good health. The chain employs TRBV18 and TRBJ2-3, with a tentative D call TRBD2 (6 bases). As DNA, the CDR3 is TGTGCCAGCTCGGGCCCTAGCGCAATTAACACAGATACGCAGTATTTT. This codes for CASSGPSAINTDTQYF.